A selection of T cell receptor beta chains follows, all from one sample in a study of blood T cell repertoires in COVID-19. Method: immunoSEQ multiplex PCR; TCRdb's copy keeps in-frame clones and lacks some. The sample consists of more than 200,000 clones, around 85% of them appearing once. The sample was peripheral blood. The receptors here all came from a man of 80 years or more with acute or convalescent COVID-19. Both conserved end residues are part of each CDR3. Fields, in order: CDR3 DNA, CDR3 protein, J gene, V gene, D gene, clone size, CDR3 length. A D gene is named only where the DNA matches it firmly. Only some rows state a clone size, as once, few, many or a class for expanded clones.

TGTGCCATCGGACAGGACAACACCGGGGAGCTGTTTTTT CAIGQDNTGELFF TRBJ2-2 TRBV2 TRBD1 NA 13
TGCGCCAGCAGCTTGGGGGACAGGGGAACTGAAGCTTTCTTT CASSLGDRGTEAFF TRBJ1-1 TRBV5-1 TRBD1 NA 14
TGCGCCAGCAGCCAAGTTTGGAACAGGGGCTACGAGCAGTACTTC CASSQVWNRGYEQYF TRBJ2-7 TRBV4-1 TRBD1 few 15
TGTGCCAGCAGCTTAGGAGGGGGCCACACCGGGGAGCTGTTTTTT CASSLGGGHTGELFF TRBJ2-2 TRBV11-1 TRBD1 NA 15
TGTGCCAGCAGCGTAGCTGGAGGGGTGAGATACAATGAGCAGTTCTTC CASSVAGGVRYNEQFF TRBJ2-1 TRBV9 NA few 16
TGTGCCAGCAGCCCTAAGGGGTCAGCGGGAGGGTTTTACAATGAGCAGTTCTTC CASSPKGSAGGFYNEQFF TRBJ2-1 TRBV3-1/TRBV3-2 TRBD2 once 18
TGTGCCAGCAGATTTACGGGGAATAGGGCCCCCTACGAGCAGTACTTC CASRFTGNRAPYEQYF TRBJ2-7 TRBV11-1 NA NA 16
TGTGCCAGCAGCTTACTCGCAAGGAGAGAGCAGTACTTC CASSLLARREQYF TRBJ2-7 TRBV11-2 NA NA 13
TGTGCCAGCAGCTTAAGAGCGGGAGGTTCCTACAATGAGCAGTTCTTC CASSLRAGGSYNEQFF TRBJ2-1 TRBV7-8 TRBD2 NA 16
TGCGCCAGCAGCCCGCAAGCGGTCCGGAGGGCGGGTCGGCCGGCCTACGAGCAGTACTTC CASSPQAVRRAGRPAYEQYF TRBJ2-7 TRBV4-1 NA NA 20
TGTGCCGGTGGGGGAACAGGGGACAATTCACCCCTCCACTTT CAGGGTGDNSPLHF TRBJ1-6 TRBV6-5 TRBD1 NA 14
TGTGCCACCAGTGATTCTACAGGGATTGAAGGGAGCTATGGCTACACCTTC CATSDSTGIEGSYGYTF TRBJ1-2 TRBV24-1 NA NA 17
TGTGCCAGCAGCTCCGGGACAGGGGTTTTCTATGGCTACACCTTC CASSSGTGVFYGYTF TRBJ1-2 TRBV5-8 TRBD1 NA 15
TGTGCCAGTAGTATAAGCCGGACAGCTAGCACAGATACGCAGTATTTT CASSISRTASTDTQYF TRBJ2-3 TRBV19 NA NA 16
TGTGCCAGCAGCTTGTGGGGGCTGAACACTGAAGCTTTCTTT CASSLWGLNTEAFF TRBJ1-1 TRBV5-4 NA NA 14
TGTGCCAGCAGCCTGGCTGGACAGGGAACAAATTCACCCCTCCACTTT CASSLAGQGTNSPLHF TRBJ1-6 TRBV11-2 TRBD1 NA 16
TGTGCCAGCAGCGCACCCGGGACCTACAATGAGCAGTTCTTC CASSAPGTYNEQFF TRBJ2-1 TRBV9 NA NA 14
TGTGCCAGCAGTCGGCTTGAGGGCTGGAGTGAGCAGTTCTTC CASSRLEGWSEQFF TRBJ2-1 TRBV6-5 NA NA 14
TGTGCCAGCAGCTTAGGACAGTCCTACAACTTTCTGCTCCACTTT CASSLGQSYNFLLHF TRBJ1-6 TRBV7-9 NA many 15
TGTGCCAGCAGTGATAGCGGGCCAGCTAATTCACCCCTCCACTTT CASSDSGPANSPLHF TRBJ1-6 TRBV6-1 NA NA 15
NA CASSSSDQPQHF TRBJ1-5 TRBV6-5 NA once 12
TGTGCCAGCACCCCGGCGGGTGACTATGGCTACACCTTC CASTPAGDYGYTF TRBJ1-2 TRBV18 NA NA 13
TGTGCCAGCAGCTTTGGGGGGAGTTTCTTAAGTGAGCAGTTCTTC CASSFGGSFLSEQFF TRBJ2-1 TRBV11-3 NA NA 15
TGTGCCCTTAGCGGGGGAATAGCCAAAAACATTCAGTACTTC CALSGGIAKNIQYF TRBJ2-4 TRBV30 TRBD2 NA 14
TGTGCCAGCTCACCCGGCGGGCAAGAGACCCAGTACTTC CASSPGGQETQYF TRBJ2-5 TRBV18 NA NA 13
TGTGCCAGCAGTGAATGGTGGAGGGTAACAAATCAAGATACGCAGTATTTT CASSEWWRVTNQDTQYF TRBJ2-3 TRBV6-1 NA NA 17
TGTGCCAGCAGTTTCGAGGGAGCAACCTACACCTTC CASSFEGATYTF TRBJ1-2 TRBV6-5 NA NA 12
TGTGCCAGCACTAACGGACTGTCGAACACTGAAGCTTTCTTT CASTNGLSNTEAFF TRBJ1-1 TRBV6-5 NA NA 14
TGTGCCAGCAGCTTAGAAGGCAGGACCGGGGAGCTGTTTTTT CASSLEGRTGELFF TRBJ2-2 TRBV11-3 NA NA 14